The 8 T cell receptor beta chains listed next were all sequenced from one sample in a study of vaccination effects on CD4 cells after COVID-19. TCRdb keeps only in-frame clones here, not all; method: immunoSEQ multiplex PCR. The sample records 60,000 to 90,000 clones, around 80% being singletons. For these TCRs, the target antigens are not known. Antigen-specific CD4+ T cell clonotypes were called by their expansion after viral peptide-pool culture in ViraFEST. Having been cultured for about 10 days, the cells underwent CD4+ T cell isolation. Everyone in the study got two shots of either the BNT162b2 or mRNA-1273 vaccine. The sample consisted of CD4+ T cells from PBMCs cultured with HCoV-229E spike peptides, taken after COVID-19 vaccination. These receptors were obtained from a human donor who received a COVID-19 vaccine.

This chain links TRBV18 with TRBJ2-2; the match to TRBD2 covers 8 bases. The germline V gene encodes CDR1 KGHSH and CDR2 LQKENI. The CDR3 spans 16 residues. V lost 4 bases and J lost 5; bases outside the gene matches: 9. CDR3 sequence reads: CASSLPGGGLTGELFF. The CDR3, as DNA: TGTGCCAGCTCACTACCGGGGGGGGGCCTGACCGGGGAGCTGTTTTTT.

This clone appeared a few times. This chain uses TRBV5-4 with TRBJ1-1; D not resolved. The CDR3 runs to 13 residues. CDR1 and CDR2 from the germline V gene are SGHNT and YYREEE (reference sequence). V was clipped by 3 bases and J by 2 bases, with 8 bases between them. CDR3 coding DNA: TGTGCCAGCAGCTCAACAGTTAACACTGAAGCTTTCTTT. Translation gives CASSSTVNTEAFF.

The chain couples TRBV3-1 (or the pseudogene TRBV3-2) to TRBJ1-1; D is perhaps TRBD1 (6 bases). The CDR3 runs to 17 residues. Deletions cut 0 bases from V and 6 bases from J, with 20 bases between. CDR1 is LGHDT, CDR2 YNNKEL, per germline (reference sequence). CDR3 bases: TGTGCCAGCAGCCAAGATACGGTAGGGGGGCCTAGGGCTGAAGCTTTCTTT. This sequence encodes CASSQDTVGGPRAEAFF.

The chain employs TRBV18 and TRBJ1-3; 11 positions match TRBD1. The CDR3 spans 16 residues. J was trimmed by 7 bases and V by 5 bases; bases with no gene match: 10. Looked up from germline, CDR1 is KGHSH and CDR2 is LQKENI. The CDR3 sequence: CASSAPGTGGMNTIYF. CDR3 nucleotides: TGTGCCAGCTCAGCCCCCGGGACAGGGGGTATGAACACCATATATTTT. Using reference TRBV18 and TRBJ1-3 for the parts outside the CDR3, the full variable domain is NAGVMQNPRHLVRRRGQEARLRCSPMKGHSHVYWYRQLPEEGLKFMVYLQKENIIDESGMPKERFSAEFPKEGPSILRIQQVVRGDSAAYFCASSAPGTGGMNTIYFGEGSWLTVV.

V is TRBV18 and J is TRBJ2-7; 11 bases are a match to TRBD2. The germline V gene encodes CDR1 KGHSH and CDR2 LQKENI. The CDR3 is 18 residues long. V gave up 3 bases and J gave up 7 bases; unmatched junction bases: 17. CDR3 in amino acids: CASSPSSPLAGEPGEQYV. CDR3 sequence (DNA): TGTGCCAGCTCACCGAGCAGCCCACTAGCGGGGGAACCAGGGGAGCAGTACGTC.

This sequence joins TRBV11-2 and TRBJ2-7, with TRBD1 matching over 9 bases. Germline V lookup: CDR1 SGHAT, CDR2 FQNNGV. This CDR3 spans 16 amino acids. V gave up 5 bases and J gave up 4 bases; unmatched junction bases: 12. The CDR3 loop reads CASSLRTGGGGYEQYV. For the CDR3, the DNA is TGTGCCAGCAGCCTACGAACAGGGGGCGGTGGTTACGAGCAGTACGTC.

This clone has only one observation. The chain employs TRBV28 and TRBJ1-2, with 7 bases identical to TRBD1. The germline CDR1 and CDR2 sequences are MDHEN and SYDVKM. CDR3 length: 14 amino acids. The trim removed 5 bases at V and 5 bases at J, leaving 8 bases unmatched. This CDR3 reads CASSGGTVPYGYTF. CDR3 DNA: TGTGCCAGCAGTGGGGGGACAGTTCCTTATGGCTACACCTTC.

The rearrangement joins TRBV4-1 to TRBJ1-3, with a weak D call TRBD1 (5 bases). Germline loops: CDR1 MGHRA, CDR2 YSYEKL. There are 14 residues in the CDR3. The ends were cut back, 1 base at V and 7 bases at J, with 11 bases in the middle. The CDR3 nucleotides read TGCGCCAGCAGCCAAGGGGGGGAACGGAACACCATATATTTT. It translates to CASSQGGERNTIYF.